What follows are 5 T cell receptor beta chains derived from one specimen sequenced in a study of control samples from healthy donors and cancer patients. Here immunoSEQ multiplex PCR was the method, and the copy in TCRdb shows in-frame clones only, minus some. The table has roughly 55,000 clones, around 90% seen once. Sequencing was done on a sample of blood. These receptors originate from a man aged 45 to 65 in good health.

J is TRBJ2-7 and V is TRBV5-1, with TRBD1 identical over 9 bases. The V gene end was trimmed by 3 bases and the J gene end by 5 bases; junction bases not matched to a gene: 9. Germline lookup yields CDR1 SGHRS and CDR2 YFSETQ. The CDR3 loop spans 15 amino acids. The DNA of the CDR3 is TGCGCCAGCAGCTGGGGACAGGGTGGCTGGGACGAGCAGTACTTC. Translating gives CASSWGQGGWDEQYF. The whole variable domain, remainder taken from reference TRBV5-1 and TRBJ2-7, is KAGVTQTPRYLIKTRGQQVTLSCSPISGHRSVSWYQQTPGQGLQFLFEYFSETQRNKGNFPGRFSGRQFSNSRSEMNVSTLELGDSALYLCASSWGQGGWDEQYFGPGTRLTVT.

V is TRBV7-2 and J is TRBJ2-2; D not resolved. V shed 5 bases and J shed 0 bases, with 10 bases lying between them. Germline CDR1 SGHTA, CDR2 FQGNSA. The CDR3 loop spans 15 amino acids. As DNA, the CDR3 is TGTGCCAGCAGCCCCGGTATAGCGAACACCGGGGAGCTGTTTTTT. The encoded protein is CASSPGIANTGELFF.

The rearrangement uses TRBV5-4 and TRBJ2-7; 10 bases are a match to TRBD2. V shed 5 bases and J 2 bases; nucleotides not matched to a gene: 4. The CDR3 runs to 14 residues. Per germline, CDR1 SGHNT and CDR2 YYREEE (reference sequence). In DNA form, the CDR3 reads TGTGCCAGCAGGCTAGCGGGGGACACCTACGAGCAGTACTTC. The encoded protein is CASRLAGDTYEQYF. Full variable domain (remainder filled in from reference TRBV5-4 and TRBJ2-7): ETGVTQSPTHLIKTRGQQVTLRCSSQSGHNTVSWYQQALGQGPQFIFQYYREEENGRGNFPPRFSGLQFPNYSSELNVNALELDDSALYLCASRLAGDTYEQYFGPGTRLTVT.

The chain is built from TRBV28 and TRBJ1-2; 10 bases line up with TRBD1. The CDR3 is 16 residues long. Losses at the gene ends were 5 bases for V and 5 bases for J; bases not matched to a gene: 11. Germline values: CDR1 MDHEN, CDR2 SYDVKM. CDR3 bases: TGTGCCAGCAGTCAAAACCGGGACAGGGGAAGATATGGCTACACCTTC. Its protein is CASSQNRDRGRYGYTF.

The CDR3, as DNA: TGTGCCCGATTCGAGCGGGAGGGATACGAGCAGTACTTC. Its protein product is CARFEREGYEQYF. The gene calls are TRBV27 and TRBJ2-7; 10 bases line up with TRBD2. This CDR3 is built from 13 residues. Germline lookup yields CDR1 MNHEY and CDR2 SMNVEV (reference sequence). The V gene end was trimmed by 11 bases and the J gene end by 4 bases; junction bases not matched to a gene: 8.